Below are 7 T cell receptor beta chains sequenced from a single sample in a study of cytomegalovirus exposure and HLA in healthy donors. The study ran its PCR with 60 Vbeta and 13 Jbeta primers. This table comes from immunoSEQ multiplex PCR, and its TCRdb copy is limited to in-frame clones, with some not included. The sample has some 240,000 clones; more than 75% are singletons. Material: PBMCs. Source of these receptors: a male donor in good health and CMV-seronegative.

The chain carries TRBV18 and TRBJ2-3; 10 bases line up with TRBD1. Germline V CDR1 and CDR2: KGHSH, LQKENI. Trimming cost V 4 bases and J 2 bases; bases outside gene matches: 3. CDR3 size: 15 residues. CDR3 residues: CASSQGTGDTDTQYF. The CDR3 DNA reads as TGTGCCAGCTCACAGGGGACAGGGGACACAGATACGCAGTATTTT.

The chain employs TRBV9 and TRBJ2-3; TRBD2 aligns across 11 bases. Per germline, CDR1 SGDLS and CDR2 YYNGEE. With 0 bases clipped from V and 4 bases from J, the junction kept 4 bases outside the gene matches. The CDR3 length is 16 residues. This chain's CDR3 is CASSVGGLAASDTQYF. The CDR3 DNA reads TGTGCCAGCAGCGTAGGGGGACTAGCGGCGTCAGATACGCAGTATTTT.

V is TRBV5-1 and J is TRBJ2-7, with a weak D call TRBD2 (5 bases). The CDR3 sequence is 16 residues long. V lost 4 bases, J lost 0 bases, and 17 bases lay in between. Germline V lookup: CDR1 SGHRS, CDR2 YFSETQ. CDR3 sequence: CASSPAGGRSSYEQYF. In nucleotides, the CDR3 is TGCGCCAGCAGCCCGGCCGGAGGCAGGAGCTCCTACGAGCAGTACTTC.

The rearrangement joins TRBV29-1 to TRBJ2-7; 15 bases map to TRBD2. V lost 6 bases, J lost 5 bases, and 2 bases stayed unmatched. The germline CDR1 and CDR2 sequences are SQVTM and ANQGSEA. The CDR3 sequence is 13 residues long. CDR3 coding DNA: TGCAGCGTGGGGACTAGCGGGAGGAACGAGCAGTACTTC. Its translation is CSVGTSGRNEQYF.

The chain is built from TRBV4-2 and TRBJ2-5; 11 bases line up with TRBD2. The trim removed 3 bases at V and 5 bases at J, leaving 5 bases unmatched. This CDR3 contains 15 residues. Germline V lookup: CDR1 LGHNA, CDR2 YNFKEQ. CDR3 nucleotide sequence: TGTGCCAGCAGCCATAGCGGGAGGGCCAAGGAGACCCAGTACTTC. Encoded protein: CASSHSGRAKETQYF.

This chain joins TRBV11-2 and TRBJ2-7, with no clear D. Germline values: CDR1 SGHAT, CDR2 FQNNGV. The CDR3 loop spans 15 amino acids. Trimming pared 0 bases from V and 6 bases from J, leaving 15 bases between. Written as DNA, the CDR3 is TGTGCCAGCAGCTTAGATCTAGTTTACGTGGTCGAGCAGTACTTC. It encodes CASSLDLVYVVEQYF.

The chain combines TRBV29-1 with TRBJ2-7; TRBD2 matches 9 bases. Germline V gene lookup returns CDR1 SQVTM and CDR2 ANQGSEA. This CDR3 has 17 residues. V lost 0 bases, J lost 7 bases, and 16 bases stayed unmatched. The CDR3 coding sequence is TGCAGCGTTGAAGAGACCTACTCCGCGGGAGGGCCAGAAGAGCAGTACTTC. It is translated as CSVEETYSAGGPEEQYF.